Below, 14 T cell receptor beta chains from the same sample are listed, as sequenced in a study of technical replicates of blood from a few donors. Generated by immunoSEQ multiplex PCR, the TCRdb table keeps only in-frame clones and is missing some. The table lists tens of thousands of clones, approximately 96% of them singletons. The specimen sequenced was T cells isolated from PBMCs. The receptor source for this set is a human donor in good health.

The rearrangement joins TRBV9 to TRBJ2-7, with D possibly matching TRBD2 (5 bases). There are 13 residues in the CDR3. V lost 3 bases, J lost 0 bases, and 7 bases lay in between. Germline CDR1 SGDLS, CDR2 YYNGEE. The CDR3 DNA reads as TGTGCCAGCAGCGCCCGGGGCTCCTACGAGCAGTACTTC. It codes for CASSARGSYEQYF.

This clone was seen a single time. This rearrangement joins TRBV5-1 to TRBJ1-1; D perhaps matches TRBD1 (6 bases). CDR3 length equals 12 residues. Germline-derived CDR1 and CDR2 are SGHRS and YFSETQ. Trimming took 7 bases from V and 0 from J, leaving 7 bases between them. The CDR3 is CASRDMNTEAFF. As DNA, the CDR3 is TGCGCCAGCCGGGACATGAACACTGAAGCTTTCTTT.

The chain uses TRBV2 and TRBJ2-1; 7 bases are a match to TRBD1. The CDR3 length is 13 residues. The J segment lost 4 bases and the V segment lost 7 bases, leaving 4 bases of the junction unmatched. The germline CDR1 and CDR2 sequences are SNHLY and FYNNEI. The CDR3 spells CASKGGAYNEQFF. The CDR3 DNA follows: TGTGCCAGCAAAGGGGGCGCATACAATGAGCAGTTCTTC.

V gene TRBV11-2 combines with J gene TRBJ1-5, with 8 bases lining up with TRBD1. The CDR3 runs 14 residues. Unmatched junction bases numbered 4, after V lost 5 bases and J lost 4 bases. Germline loops: CDR1 SGHAT, CDR2 FQNNGV. The CDR3 coding sequence is TGTGCCAGCAGCCCGGGACAGGTGAATCAGCCCCAGCATTTT. The encoded protein is CASSPGQVNQPQHF.

V is TRBV18 and J is TRBJ2-2; tentatively, D is TRBD1 (6 bases). Per germline, CDR1 KGHSH and CDR2 LQKENI. The CDR3 has 15 amino acids. V was cut by 2 bases and J by 1 base, with 8 bases left in between. The CDR3 loop reads CASSPGGLNTGELFF. In DNA, the CDR3 is TGTGCCAGCTCACCAGGGGGCCTGAACACCGGGGAGCTGTTTTTT. Full variable domain (rest looked up from reference TRBV18 and TRBJ2-2): NAGVMQNPRHLVRRRGQEARLRCSPMKGHSHVYWYRQLPEEGLKFMVYLQKENIIDESGMPKERFSAEFPKEGPSILRIQQVVRGDSAAYFCASSPGGLNTGELFFGEGSRLTVL.

The rearrangement links TRBV2 to TRBJ2-7, with a tentative D call TRBD1 (6 bases). Trimming pared 6 bases from V and 1 base from J, leaving 13 bases between. This CDR3 region has 14 residues. Germline V lookup: CDR1 SNHLY, CDR2 FYNNEI. CDR3 coding DNA: TGTGCCAGCAGCAACCAGGGGCAATCCTACGAGCAGTACTTC. Residues: CASSNQGQSYEQYF.

This chain uses TRBV2 with TRBJ2-7, with 9 positions matching TRBD2. Germline V gene data show CDR1 as SNHLY and CDR2 as FYNNEI. After removal of 6 bases from V and 4 bases from J, the junction contained 7 bases not matched to a gene. CDR3 length equals 14 residues. The CDR3 loop reads CASRRGGPTYEQYF. The CDR3 nucleotides read TGTGCCAGCAGGCGGGGGGGCCCCACATACGAGCAGTACTTC.

This chain joins TRBV19 and TRBJ1-1; TRBD1 agrees at 7 bases. Losses at the gene ends were 3 bases for V and 0 bases for J; bases not matched to a gene: 4. Per germline, CDR1 LNHDA and CDR2 SQIVND (reference sequence). The CDR3 spans 15 residues. The CDR3 spells CASSIHGTVNTEAFF. The CDR3 DNA reads as TGTGCCAGTAGTATTCACGGGACAGTGAACACTGAAGCTTTCTTT.

This clone was recorded once. This chain links TRBV7-6 with TRBJ1-1; TRBD1 matches at 9 bases. Per germline, CDR1 SGHVS and CDR2 FNYEAQ. After removal of 5 bases from V and 2 bases from J, the junction contained 6 bases not matched to a gene. CDR3 length: 15 residues. The CDR3 bases are TGTGCCAGCAGCGCAGACAGGGGGAGTAACACTGAAGCTTTCTTT. Translation: CASSADRGSNTEAFF.

The CDR3 DNA reads as TGCAGCGTTGACCCCCGAAGCGGGAGCGGTACGCAGTATTTT. It encodes CSVDPRSGSGTQYF. The chain uses TRBV29-1 and TRBJ2-3; TRBD2 aligns across 8 bases. Per the germline V gene, CDR1 is SQVTM and CDR2 is ANQGSEA. The V gene end was trimmed by 3 bases and the J gene end by 8 bases; junction bases not matched to a gene: 10. The CDR3 has 14 amino acids.

This chain joins TRBV6-1 and TRBJ2-7; 8 bases map to TRBD2. Germline V gives CDR1 MNHNS, CDR2 SASEGT. With 9 bases clipped from V and 4 bases from J, the junction kept 11 bases outside the gene matches. The CDR3 is 14 residues long. The CDR3 sequence is CASETGGTLYEQYF. The CDR3 DNA is TGTGCCAGTGAGACGGGAGGGACCCTTTACGAGCAGTACTTC.

V usage is TRBV30 and J usage is TRBJ1-3; 7 nucleotides match TRBD1. J gave up 0 bases and V 2 bases, and 7 bases lay outside the gene matches. Germline V gives CDR1 GTSNPN, CDR2 SVGIG (reference sequence). CDR3 length: 16 amino acids. CDR3 DNA: TGTGCCTGGAGTCCGGGACAGCTGAGCTCTGGAAACACCATATATTTT. Amino acids: CAWSPGQLSSGNTIYF.

The gene calls are TRBV30 and TRBJ2-7, with TRBD2 identical over 10 bases. The CDR3 covers 13 residues. Trimming removed 4 bases from V and 3 bases from J; junction bases left unmatched: 3. Per germline, CDR1 GTSNPN and CDR2 SVGIG (reference sequence). The CDR3 DNA reads TGTGCCTGGACTATAGCGGGAGGCTACGAGCAGTACTTC. It yields the protein CAWTIAGGYEQYF.

The chain recombines TRBV5-8 with TRBJ2-5; 14 bases map to TRBD2. With 4 bases clipped from V and 3 bases from J, the junction kept 2 bases outside the gene matches. This CDR3 has 15 residues. The germline V gene encodes CDR1 SGHTS and CDR2 YDEGEE. Written as DNA, the CDR3 is TGTGCCAGCAGCCTGGGACTAGCGGGGGAAGAGACCCAGTACTTC. This codes for CASSLGLAGEETQYF.